This TCR beta chain was recovered during a study of metastatic and nonmetastatic thyroid tumors. Trimming took off 6 bases at V and 3 bases at J, with 12 bases between the two ends. The CDR3 is 15 residues long. Germline CDR1 and CDR2: LGHDT and YNNKEL (reference sequence). MiXCR reprocessed the PCR reads for TCRdb. The sample has about 15,000 clones; just over 25% are singletons. No patient received treatment before thyroid surgery. The receptor was isolated from a female donor with papillary thyroid cancer or a benign thyroid nodule (not recorded which). Some clones in this sample may be carry-over from other donors' samples. This sequence joins TRBV3-1 and TRBJ2-6, with TRBD1 as a possible D gene (6 bases). Sequenced material: tumor tissue. The CDR3, as DNA: TGTGCCAGCAGTCTCACAGGGATTGGGGCCAACGTCCTGACTTTC. Residues: CASSLTGIGANVLTF.